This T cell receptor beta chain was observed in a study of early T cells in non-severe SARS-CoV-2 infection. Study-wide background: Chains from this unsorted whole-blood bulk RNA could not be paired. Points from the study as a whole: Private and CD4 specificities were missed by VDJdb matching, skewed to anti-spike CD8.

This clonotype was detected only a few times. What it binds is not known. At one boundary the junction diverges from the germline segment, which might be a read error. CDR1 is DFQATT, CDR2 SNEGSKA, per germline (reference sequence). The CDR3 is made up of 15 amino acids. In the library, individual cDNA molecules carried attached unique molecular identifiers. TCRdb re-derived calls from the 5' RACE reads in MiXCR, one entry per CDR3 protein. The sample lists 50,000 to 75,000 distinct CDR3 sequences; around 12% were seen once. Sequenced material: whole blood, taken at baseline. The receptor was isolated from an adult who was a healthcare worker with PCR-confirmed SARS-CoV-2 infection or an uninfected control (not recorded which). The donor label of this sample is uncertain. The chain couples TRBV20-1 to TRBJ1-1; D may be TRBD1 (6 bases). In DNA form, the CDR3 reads TGCAGTGCTGGAGAGGGGGGCAGGGCAAACACTGAAGCTTTCTTT. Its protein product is CSAGEGGRANTEAFF.